This entry features one T cell receptor (beta chain) sequence. No antigen is known for it. The record has no base qualities; no much larger clone is one base away. The sample comes from a study of cytomegalovirus exposure and HLA in healthy donors (TCRdb year 2017). Concerning the study at large: An earlier analysis of fewer than 750 of the donors reported 276 Gb of sequence data and around 100 million unique TCR beta sequences obtained from around 170 million T cells. About 300 gigabases of sequencing data and tens of millions of unique TCR sequences were included in an early release covering around 600 HLA-typed donors. The genetic ancestry cluster associated with self-reported Caucasian donors included 70% to 85% of the 350 to 500 genotyped donors. The aim of the study was to test whether cataloging public T cell receptors could identify signatures of past pathogen exposure. The study profiled the T cell repertoires of fewer than 850 subjects by immunosequencing and related them to cytomegalovirus serostatus. A separate validation cohort of over a hundred different subjects was used in addition to the roughly 670-subject first cohort. The study combined high-throughput TCR immunosequencing, statistical association of individual TCRs with disease status, and machine learning to predict cytomegalovirus infection status. A later analysis re-examined previously published TCR beta repertoires from around 670 donors and added high-resolution HLA genotyping to investigate patterns of TCR occurrence. Rather than using new phenotypic data, the later analysis identified candidate immune exposures from TCR beta sequences and from how often those sequences occurred across donors. An earlier analysis of around 580 of the donors used high-throughput TCR beta sequencing to judge whether each TCR beta V gene segment behaved as functional or pseudogenic. Donor age, sex, ethnicity and CMV serostatus were compiled alongside the repertoire data. In a later genetic analysis, genome-wide SNP genotypes for about 55% of the roughly 700 donors were used, and that subset was treated as a discovery cohort. Every discovery cohort repertoire had been produced on one sequencing platform. Both class I and class II loci were covered by HLA typing, at four-digit resolution. The number of donors typed differed by locus, with roughly 620-630 for A, B, C, DRB1 and DQB1, about 500 for DQA1, approximately 580 for DPA1, and some 470 for DPB1. A handful of DR-DQ haplotypes were handled as single units for association and clustering because linkage in the cohort was strong. Among a few hundred genotyped donors of the cohort, an average of approximately 250,000 unique TCR beta nucleotide sequences were sequenced per donor, about a sixth of them non-productive. The investigation overall reported the following: The classifier was reported to diagnose cytomegalovirus status with high specificity and sensitivity in both the original cohort and the validation cohort. In this cohort, only TCR beta chains were sequenced, and detectable features were limited by the absence of alpha or paired-chain data. According to a later analysis, parvovirus B19, influenza, CMV and Epstein-Barr virus appeared linked to several top co-occurrence clusters. A later genetic analysis reported fewer N-insertions in productive TCRs among donors in an Asian-associated ancestry cluster than the roughly 720-donor mean. Correlated functional status among segregating V segments might be attributable to linkage disequilibrium, but an unknown experimental factor could not be ruled out. The study gave a list of 150 to 200 TCR beta chains associated with cytomegalovirus. Immune exposure information for the cohort was limited to CMV serostatus. Because the 87-base-pair reads could not distinguish some IMGT-functional V segments, including TRBV6-2 and TRBV6-3, those segments were excluded. A later analysis found that TCR association rates varied across HLA loci, with DRB1 alleles showing the most associated TCRs and HLA-C alleles the fewest. Broadly in line with IMGT annotations, most TCR beta V segments showed up in productive rearrangements about 90% or about 30% of the time in an earlier analysis of several hundred of the donors. HLA typing was unavailable for some donors at each locus, so association tests used only the typed subset. A further reported finding was that TCR beta sequences accurately predicted the HLA-A and HLA-B alleles for most subjects in the first cohort. Because counts were too low, about 15 rarely observed V segments, including chromosome 9 orphons, were left out of the earlier analysis of 500 to 750 of the donors. In a later analysis, most CMV-associated TCR beta chains were found to appear HLA-restricted, with HLA associations seemingly driven largely by CMV exposure. The authors suggested that the approach could potentially be extended to other disease states and immunological phenotypes. The presence/absence analyses assumed that sequencing depth was roughly uniform across donors, and that assumption may not be true. Strong co-occurrence of HLA alleles, especially DR and DQ, made assigning TCR associations to individual alleles difficult. At a false discovery rate of 0.05, a later analysis linked 16,000 or so TCR beta sequences to specific HLA alleles. A group of highly shared sequence variants was considered likely to be a technical artifact of the sequencing pipeline. A later genetic analysis associated a missense DCLRE1C variant with V-gene and J-gene trimming of TCR beta chains, and an independent cohort replicated the association. In vitro tests confirmed that a few of the cytomegalovirus-associated TCR beta chains recognize cytomegalovirus antigens. While some public TCRs were present in many individuals, most TCR sequences turned up only very rarely across donors. A later analysis found that HLA-associated TCR beta chains were more clonally expanded and had lower generation probabilities than equally common non-associated chains.

The library was obtained by the immunoSEQ multiplex PCR assay. A mixture of 60 forward primers for TCR Vbeta segments and 13 reverse primers for TCR Jbeta segments was used in the multiplex PCR. The CDR3 region of rearranged TCR beta genes was amplified from genomic DNA by a multiplex PCR assay. The amplified TCR beta libraries were sequenced on the Illumina HiSeq System as 87-base-pair reads. The original methods were these. A later analysis tallied approximately 87 million unique TCR beta chains across the 640 or so repertoires, and approximately 9.9 million of those chains were shared by two or more donors. A nearest-neighbor algorithm error-corrected the raw reads and collapsed the reads into unique sequences, merging closely related sequences to remove PCR and sequencing errors. To assign V, D and J gene segments, CDR3 sequences were aligned to IMGT reference sequences. Each retained sequence needed at least a six-nucleotide match to both a V gene segment and a J gene segment. Rearrangements were called productive when the CDR3 lacked stop codons and stayed in frame with V and J; all others were non-productive. Following IMGT convention, CDR3 was defined as the stretch from the second conserved V-encoded cysteine to the conserved J-encoded phenylalanine. The earlier analysis of some 580 of the donors excluded any sequence lacking an unambiguous match to a single V gene segment. In an earlier analysis of 587 of the donors, V segments were called functional above 56.7% productive rearrangements and were called segregating when the between-donor standard deviation exceeded 5%. A statistical classification framework was built for diagnosing cytomegalovirus status from the catalog of TCR beta chain sequences. V and J gene assignment, in a later analysis, came from comparing TCR nucleotide sequences with IMGT/GENE-DB human TR gene sequences. A later analysis assigned CDR3 sequences and most-parsimonious VDJ recombination scenarios with the TCRdist pipeline. In a later analysis, every TCR beta chain was defined by the combination of its CDR3 amino acid sequence and its V-gene family, and reads without a unique V-gene family were dropped. As a way to deal with suspected cross-contamination and a sequencing artifact, a later analysis dropped 450 to 600 nucleotide sequences that were highly shared and had low generation probability. A later analysis calculated a clonal expansion index for each public chain from normalized within-repertoire ranks of inferred template counts. A later analysis computed generation probabilities with a VDJ recombination model fitted to out-of-frame rearrangements, and checked the results against IGoR. In a later analysis, hypergeometric tests were used to score TCR-TCR, TCR-HLA and TCR-CMV co-occurrence, with a repertoire-size bias correction applied to TCR pairs. False discovery rates were estimated in a later analysis by permuting HLA or CMV assignments 20 times. A later analysis grouped co-occurring TCRs with DBSCAN, adding TCRdist sequence similarity when clustering within HLA-allele-positive subsets. Repertoires with fewer than 30,000 or more than 120,000 public chains were left out of co-occurrence clustering, as were four to six repertoires with anomalous nucleotide sharing. Drawn from immuneACCESS, this table holds only the in-frame rearrangements with V and J called that TCRdb kept. Clones are partly lost; checked studies trace under half to an unresolved V gene and leave the rest unexplained. V, J and clone size are taken as reported in that table, and D and trimming were inferred from the DNA itself. In this sample the table shows 80,000 to 95,000 clones, approximately 70% of which occur a single time. The ten largest clones represent roughly 16% of the sample.

From a lookup of the germline V gene (reference sequence), CDR1 and CDR2 are SGHAT and FQDESV. Trimming removed 5 bases from V and 13 bases from J, leaving 15 bases between the germline ends. The CDR3 contains 12 residues, cysteine and phenylalanine counted. Only the CDR3 portion is preserved as DNA: 36 bases, with reading frame beginning at the first base. The cohort comprised 670 or so healthy bone marrow donors. Cohort members were all nominally healthy when sampled, although unrecorded immune exposures were likely present. The donor tested CMV seropositive and was one of the 289 seropositive cohort members. Every donor gave a peripheral blood sample, and the peripheral blood mononuclear cells from that sample were used for TCR beta sequencing. Genomic DNA was extracted from the blood cell samples with the Qiagen DNeasy Blood Extraction Kit.

The source is a woman in her forties or fifties in good health and CMV-seropositive. The V and J genes are TRBV11-1 and TRBJ2-1; perhaps TRBD1 is the D gene, with 6 bases matching. The specimen was PBMCs. The base sequence is TGTGCCAGCAGCATCTATTCGACAGGTCAGTTCTTC. Translated, this is CASSIYSTGQFF.